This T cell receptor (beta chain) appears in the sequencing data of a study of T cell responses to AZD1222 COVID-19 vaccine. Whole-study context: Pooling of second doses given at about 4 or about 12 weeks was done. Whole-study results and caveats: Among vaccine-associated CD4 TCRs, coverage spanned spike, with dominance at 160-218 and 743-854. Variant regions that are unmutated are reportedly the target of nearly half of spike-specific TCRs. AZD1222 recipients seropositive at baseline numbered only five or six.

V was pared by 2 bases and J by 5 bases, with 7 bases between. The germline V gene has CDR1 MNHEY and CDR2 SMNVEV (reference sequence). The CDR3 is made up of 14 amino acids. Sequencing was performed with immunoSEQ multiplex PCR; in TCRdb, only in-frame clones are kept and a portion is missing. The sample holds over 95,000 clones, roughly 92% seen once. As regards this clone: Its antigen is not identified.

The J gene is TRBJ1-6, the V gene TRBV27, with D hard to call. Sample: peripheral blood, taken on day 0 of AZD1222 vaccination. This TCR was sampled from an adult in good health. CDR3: CASSLRSNNSPLHF. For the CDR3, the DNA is TGTGCCAGCAGTTTAAGGAGTAATAATTCACCCCTCCACTTT.